The 32 T cell receptor beta chains in this list originate from one sample, sequenced in a study of vaccination and CD4 T cells after COVID-19. These receptors lack a known antigen. Researchers used the Oncomine TCR Beta short-read assay to sequence DNA from cultured CD4+ T cells. MiXCR was run by TCRdb on the PCR reads, yielding one entry per CDR3 protein. This sample yields nearly 20,000 distinct CDR3 sequences, of which roughly 46% are seen a single time; roughly 3.1% belongs to the top ten. Treatment denoted: 10-day PBMC culture with coronavirus spike peptide pools or control peptides (ViraFEST assay). The sequencing used CD4+ T cells from blood, cultured in vitro, collected after SARS-CoV-2 vaccination. The source of these receptors is a human donor who had recovered from COVID-19.

J is TRBJ1-2 and V is TRBV6-1; D is undetermined. CDR3 length equals 13 residues. V was clipped by 3 bases and J by 2 bases, with 7 bases between them. The germline CDR1 and CDR2 sequences are MNHNS and SASEGT. The CDR3: CASSEVGNYGYTF. The DNA of the CDR3 is TGTGCCAGCAGTGAGGTCGGCAACTATGGCTACACCTTC.

V and J are TRBV28 and TRBJ2-4; D not resolved. The germline V gene has CDR1 MDHEN and CDR2 SYDVKM. The CDR3 runs 16 residues. V was pared by 6 bases and J by 0 bases, with 15 bases between. The DNA for the CDR3 is TGTGCCAGCAGCTCACCAGTTGAATTAGCCAAAAACATTCAGTACTTC. This translates into CASSSPVELAKNIQYF.

V usage is TRBV6-2 or TRBV6-3 and J usage is TRBJ2-7; 10 bases line up with TRBD2. The J segment lost 2 bases and the V segment lost 8 bases, leaving 3 bases of the junction unmatched. CDR3 length equals 13 residues. CDR1 is MNHEY, CDR2 SVGEGT, per germline. The CDR3 DNA is TGTGCCAGCCGGACTAGCGGAACCTACGAGCAGTACTTC. This codes for CASRTSGTYEQYF.

This rearrangement joins TRBV19 to TRBJ1-1, with TRBD1 identical over 9 bases. With 5 bases clipped from V and 1 base from J, the junction kept 11 bases outside the gene matches. The CDR3 totals 17 residues. In germline, CDR1 is LNHDA, CDR2 SQIVND (reference sequence). As DNA, the CDR3 is TGTGCCAGTAGTCCCCAAGGGACAGGGCTTAGGAACACTGAAGCTTTCTTT. Its protein is CASSPQGTGLRNTEAFF.

This clonotype was picked up a small number of times. V is TRBV6-1 and J is TRBJ1-2, with D unresolved. The CDR3 has 12 amino acids. With 8 bases removed from V and 4 bases from J, the gap between germline ends came to 11 bases. Germline CDR1 and CDR2: MNHNS and SASEGT. CDR3: CASLTGAYGYTF. The CDR3 nucleotides read TGTGCCAGCTTAACCGGAGCCTATGGCTACACCTTC.

The chain combines TRBV5-1 with TRBJ2-7; 7 bases map to TRBD2. Trimming removed 4 bases from V and 2 bases from J; junction bases left unmatched: 9. Germline CDR1 SGHRS, CDR2 YFSETQ. The CDR3 has 15 residues. CDR3 nucleotide sequence: TGCGCCAGCAGCACGGAGCGGGGATCAACCTACGAGCAGTACTTC. Amino acid sequence: CASSTERGSTYEQYF.

The genes are TRBV6-1 and TRBJ2-5; 13 bases are shared with TRBD2. Germline CDR1 reads MNHNS; CDR2 reads SASEGT. The V segment lost 1 base and the J segment 4 bases; nucleotides outside the gene matches: 6. CDR3 length equals 17 residues. The chain's CDR3 is CASSEGTSGREGETQYF. In nucleotides, the CDR3 is TGTGCCAGCAGTGAAGGGACTAGCGGGAGAGAAGGAGAGACCCAGTACTTC.

The chain recombines TRBV20-1 with TRBJ2-3, with 8 positions matching TRBD1. The trim removed 2 bases at V and 6 bases at J, leaving 7 bases unmatched. This CDR3 has 14 residues. Germline-derived CDR1 and CDR2 are DFQATT and SNEGSKA (reference sequence). CDR3 bases: TGCAGTGCTAGAAGCCAGGGGGCGAGGGATACGCAGTATTTT. Translated: CSARSQGARDTQYF.

The rearrangement links TRBV7-2 to TRBJ1-1; 9 positions agree with TRBD1. J gave up 2 bases and V 1 base, and 2 bases lay outside the gene matches. The CDR3 length is 15 residues. In germline, CDR1 is SGHTA, CDR2 FQGNSA. CDR3 DNA sequence: TGTGCCAGCAGCTTAGGACAGGGGGTCAACACTGAAGCTTTCTTT. This gives the protein CASSLGQGVNTEAFF.

J is TRBJ1-2 and V is TRBV7-3; TRBD1 is a possible D gene (5 bases). The CDR3 is made up of 15 amino acids. Trimming stripped 5 bases from V and 4 bases from J, with 17 bases between. Germline CDR1 is SGHTA and CDR2 is FQGTGA. Here the CDR3 DNA reads TGTGCCAGCAGCCCTAACCCCGGGGGACGCTATGGCTACACCTTC. This sequence encodes CASSPNPGGRYGYTF. Full variable domain (outside the CDR3, taken from reference TRBV7-3 and TRBJ1-2): GAGVSQTPSNKVTEKGKYVELRCDPISGHTALYWYRQSLGQGPEFLIYFQGTGAADDSGLPNDRFFAVRPEGSVSTLKIQRTERGDSAVYLCASSPNPGGRYGYTFGSGTRLTVV.

This clonotype appeared a few times. The chain uses TRBV27 and TRBJ1-2; no clear D. Trimming stripped 5 bases from V and 8 bases from J, with 15 bases between. The CDR3 covers 13 residues. Germline V gene sequence: CDR1 MNHEY, CDR2 SMNVEV (reference sequence). Written as DNA, the CDR3 is TGTGCCAGCAGTCCGAGGACTGATATGGGCTACACCTTC. Translated, it gives CASSPRTDMGYTF.

This clonotype was detected a few times. V gene TRBV7-9 combines with J gene TRBJ1-2; 9 bases fit TRBD1. J gave up 3 bases and V 4 bases, and 6 bases lay outside the gene matches. Germline CDR1 SEHNR, CDR2 FQNEAQ (reference sequence). The CDR3 consists of 15 residues. This chain's CDR3 is CASSSPGQGDYGYTF. The DNA for the CDR3 is TGTGCCAGCAGCTCGCCGGGACAGGGAGACTATGGCTACACCTTC.

The chain joins TRBV21-1 to TRBJ2-2. TRBV21-1 is recorded as a pseudogene. This CDR3 comprises 12 residues. The CDR3 loop reads CASSIYTGELFF. The CDR3 DNA sequence: TGTGCCAGCAGCATCTACACCGGGGAGCTGTTTTTT.

The genes are TRBV19 and TRBJ2-1; TRBD2 aligns across 11 bases. The V and J ends lost 4 bases and 4 bases, in that order; junction bases with no gene match: 6. The CDR3 totals 16 residues. The V gene's germline CDR1 is LNHDA and CDR2 SQIVND (reference sequence). CDR3 sequence: CASSTSTSGVYNEQFF. The CDR3 DNA reads as TGTGCCAGTAGTACCTCGACTAGCGGGGTATACAATGAGCAGTTCTTC. Combining the CDR3 with reference TRBV19 and TRBJ2-1 gives the whole variable domain DGGITQSPKYLFRKEGQNVTLSCEQNLNHDAMYWYRQDPGQGLRLIYYSQIVNDFQKGDIAEGYSVSREKKESFPLTVTSAQKNPTAFYLCASSTSTSGVYNEQFFGPGTRLTVL.

This chain connects TRBV11-3 to TRBJ1-6; D unclear. Trimming removed 1 base from V and 7 bases from J, with 2 bases in between. CDR1 and CDR2 from the germline V gene are SGHNT and YENEEA. The length of the CDR3 is 12 residues. The CDR3, as DNA: TGTGCCAGCAGCTTAGCGAATTCACCCCTCCACTTT. Translated: CASSLANSPLHF.

In this sample, this clonotype turned up once. The chain recombines TRBV7-2 with TRBJ2-3, with D perhaps TRBD1 or TRBD2 (5 bases each). Germline V gene lookup returns CDR1 SGHTA and CDR2 FQGNSA. The CDR3 loop spans 14 amino acids. Deletions cut 5 bases from V and 4 bases from J, with 13 bases between. CDR3 sequence (DNA): TGTGCCAGCAGCCCGGGACCTCCCGCAGATACGCAGTATTTT. Its protein is CASSPGPPADTQYF.

The chain uses TRBV20-1 and TRBJ1-3; D might be TRBD1 (6 bases). Trimming cost V 5 bases and J 7 bases, with 9 bases left between them. Per the germline V gene, CDR1 is DFQATT and CDR2 is SNEGSKA (reference sequence). CDR3 length: 11 amino acids. CDR3 loop: CSAWDTNTIYF. CDR3 coding DNA: TGCAGTGCTTGGGACACCAACACCATATATTTT.

The chain joins TRBV6-1 to TRBJ2-7; D might be TRBD1 (7 bases). The V end was cut by 7 bases, the J end by 5 bases, with 15 bases between. CDR3 size: 13 residues. Germline CDR1 reads MNHNS; CDR2 reads SASEGT. CDR3 coding DNA: TGTGCCAGCAAGTTGGCAGGGGGGAACGAGCAGTACTTC. It codes for CASKLAGGNEQYF.

In its sample, this clonotype was seen a few times. This chain connects TRBV10-3 to TRBJ2-7; D is uncertain. The CDR3 length is 13 residues. Germline V gene lookup returns CDR1 ENHRY and CDR2 SYGVKD. Deletions cut 4 bases from V and 2 bases from J, with 9 bases between. The CDR3 spells CAISAWGAYEQYF. Written as DNA, the CDR3 is TGTGCCATCAGTGCTTGGGGTGCCTACGAGCAGTACTTC.

The chain joins TRBV6-5 to TRBJ2-3; 10 bases fit TRBD2. The V segment lost 0 bases and the J segment 5 bases; nucleotides outside the gene matches: 11. The CDR3 spans 18 residues. The germline gives CDR1 MNHEY, CDR2 SVGAGI. In nucleotides, the CDR3 is TGTGCCAGCAGTTACTCCCTCAAGATAGCGGGAGGTCGAGATACGCAGTATTTT. Translating gives CASSYSLKIAGGRDTQYF.

This chain links TRBV19 with TRBJ1-6, with D perhaps matching TRBD1 (6 bases). V gave up 8 bases and J gave up 8 bases, with 13 bases separating them. The CDR3 has 13 residues. Germline-derived CDR1 and CDR2 are LNHDA and SQIVND (reference sequence). CDR3 nucleotide sequence: TGTGCCAGTCATACGGGGGGCGATTCACCCCTCCACTTT. As protein: CASHTGGDSPLHF.

This chain connects TRBV19 to TRBJ2-3; D may be TRBD2 (6 bases). Germline CDR1 reads LNHDA; CDR2 reads SQIVND (reference sequence). Trimming shortened V by 4 bases and J by 2 bases, and 13 bases separated the two germline ends. The CDR3 is 15 residues long. This CDR3 is CASSTSSGDTDTQYF. CDR3 DNA: TGTGCCAGTAGTACCAGTTCGGGGGACACAGATACGCAGTATTTT. Variable domain in full (rest from reference TRBV19 and TRBJ2-3): DGGITQSPKYLFRKEGQNVTLSCEQNLNHDAMYWYRQDPGQGLRLIYYSQIVNDFQKGDIAEGYSVSREKKESFPLTVTSAQKNPTAFYLCASSTSSGDTDTQYFGPGTRLTVL.

This clonotype was counted a few times. CDR3 coding DNA: TGTGCCAGCAGCTTATCTGTGACTAGCACCTACGAGCAGTACTTC. Translating it yields CASSLSVTSTYEQYF. The rearrangement links TRBV7-2 to TRBJ2-7; 7 nucleotides line up with TRBD2. The CDR3 length is 15 residues. Germline assignment: CDR1 SGHTA and CDR2 FQGNSA. Germline trimming cut 2 bases from V and 2 bases from J; bases unmatched to any gene: 6. Variable domain in full (rest from reference TRBV7-2 and TRBJ2-7): GAGVSQSPSNKVTEKGKDVELRCDPISGHTALYWYRQSLGQGLEFLIYFQGNSAPDKSGLPSDRFSAERTGGSVSTLTIQRTQQEDSAVYLCASSLSVTSTYEQYFGPGTRLTVT.

V and J are TRBV19 and TRBJ2-1, with unresolved D. Germline CDR1 reads LNHDA; CDR2 reads SQIVND (reference sequence). V was cut by 10 bases and J by 10 bases, with 14 bases left in between. The length of the CDR3 is 11 residues. CDR3 amino acids: CATSWTIEQFF. CDR3 DNA: TGTGCCACTTCGTGGACGATCGAGCAGTTCTTC.

This chain uses TRBV9 with TRBJ1-2; no definite D call. The germline V gene encodes CDR1 SGDLS and CDR2 YYNGEE. The CDR3 contains 13 residues. V was cut by 2 bases and J by 4 bases, with 9 bases left in between. CDR3 nucleotide sequence: TGTGCCAGCAGCGTTACAGACACCTATGGCTACACCTTC. Its protein is CASSVTDTYGYTF.

The chain carries TRBV10-3 and TRBJ2-3; 12 positions agree with TRBD2. Trimming cost V 7 bases and J 4 bases; bases outside gene matches: 6. The CDR3 is 15 residues long. Germline-derived CDR1 and CDR2 are ENHRY and SYGVKD. CDR3 loop: CAITPTSGSPDTQYF. The CDR3 DNA sequence: TGTGCCATCACCCCGACTAGCGGGAGCCCAGATACGCAGTATTTT.

A remark on this clonotype: At one boundary the junction diverges from the germline segment, which might be a read error. V gene TRBV11-2 combines with J gene TRBJ2-7, with 8 bases lining up with TRBD2. The CDR3 consists of 15 residues. Germline V CDR1 and CDR2: SGHAT, FQNNGV. The CDR3 region has the DNA TGTGCCAGCAGCTCGGGGGGGCAGCGGTTCTACGAGCAGTGCTTC. Translating it yields CASSSGGQRFYEQCF.

This clonotype showed up just once. The J gene is TRBJ1-1, the V gene TRBV7-2, with TRBD1 identical over 9 bases. CDR3 length: 13 amino acids. V dropped 4 bases and J dropped 6; count of bases not matched to a gene: 3. The germline CDR1 and CDR2 sequences are SGHTA and FQGNSA. The CDR3 DNA follows: TGTGCCAGCAGCTGGGACAGGGACCCTGAAGCTTTCTTT. Protein sequence: CASSWDRDPEAFF.

The gene calls are TRBV19 and TRBJ1-1; D remains ambiguous. The CDR3 contains 14 residues. Germline V gene data show CDR1 as LNHDA and CDR2 as SQIVND (reference sequence). Trimming took 0 bases from V and 1 from J, leaving 6 bases between them. CDR3 protein: CASSIERENTEAFF. The CDR3 DNA follows: TGTGCCAGTAGTATAGAACGGGAGAACACTGAAGCTTTCTTT. The full variable domain, its missing parts supplied by reference TRBV19 and TRBJ1-1, is DGGITQSPKYLFRKEGQNVTLSCEQNLNHDAMYWYRQDPGQGLRLIYYSQIVNDFQKGDIAEGYSVSREKKESFPLTVTSAQKNPTAFYLCASSIERENTEAFFGQGTRLTVV.

The rearrangement uses TRBV6-1 and TRBJ1-2; TRBD1 matches at 8 bases. Germline V lookup: CDR1 MNHNS, CDR2 SASEGT. V shed 6 bases, J shed 2 bases, and the junction held 5 bases outside the gene matches. The CDR3 totals 14 residues. As DNA, the CDR3 is TGTGCCAGCAGGGGGTCAGGGGGCAACTATGGCTACACCTTC. It codes for CASRGSGGNYGYTF.

This chain connects TRBV2 to TRBJ1-3; D perhaps matches TRBD1 (5 bases). The CDR3 contains 13 residues. Looked up from germline, CDR1 is SNHLY and CDR2 is FYNNEI. V was cut by 6 bases and J by 4 bases, with 10 bases left in between. In DNA, the CDR3 is TGTGCCAGCAGCGGGACGGCCGGAAACACCATATATTTT. Amino acids: CASSGTAGNTIYF. Full variable domain (outside the CDR3, taken from reference TRBV2 and TRBJ1-3): EPEVTQTPSHQVTQMGQEVILRCVPISNHLYFYWYRQILGQKVEFLVSFYNNEISEKSEIFDDQFSVERPDGSNFTLKIRSTKLEDSAMYFCASSGTAGNTIYFGEGSWLTVV.

This clonotype has a handful of counts. The chain carries TRBV19 and TRBJ1-2; 8 bases map to TRBD1. This CDR3 is 17 amino acids long. Germline V CDR1 and CDR2: LNHDA, SQIVND (reference sequence). Trimming cost V 6 bases and J 3 bases; bases outside gene matches: 15. Written as DNA, the CDR3 is TGTGCCAGTAGCAACTCCGGGACAGGCAGAAATTACTATGGCTACACCTTC. It specifies CASSNSGTGRNYYGYTF.